The next 3 T cell receptor beta chains were all read from a single sample in a study of response to subunit inactivated influenza vaccine. TCRdb called the RT-PCR reads again in MiXCR, with one record for every CDR3 protein. This table has over 650,000 distinct CDR3 sequences, about 18% appearing once. The sample in question was PBMCs from blood, obtained more than 4 days after vaccination. The receptor set was obtained from a man aged 50-60 years who received an inactivated influenza vaccine.

V is TRBV28 and J is TRBJ2-1, with D perhaps assigned TRBD1 or TRBD2 (6 bases each). V dropped 6 bases and J dropped 3 bases, with 15 bases sitting between them. CDR1 and CDR2 (germline): MDHEN, SYDVKM. The CDR3 spans 15 residues. The CDR3: CASSSPGAFYNEQFF. As DNA, the CDR3 is TGTGCCAGCAGCTCTCCGGGGGCCTTCTACAATGAGCAGTTCTTC.

This clonotype was observed a handful of times. The chain couples TRBV6-4 to TRBJ1-1, with D possibly matching TRBD1 (5 bases). The CDR3 sequence is 15 residues long. CDR1 MRHNA and CDR2 SNTAGT come from the germline V gene. Trimming left V 0 bases short and J 5 bases short, with 13 bases between. The CDR3 loop is CASSDSFPGGTEAFF. In DNA, the CDR3 is TGTGCCAGCAGTGACTCGTTCCCGGGGGGAACTGAAGCTTTCTTT.

This clonotype was counted a few times. This chain connects TRBV12-3 or TRBV12-4 to TRBJ1-2; 7 bases map to TRBD1. The V segment lost 6 bases and the J segment 6 bases; nucleotides outside the gene matches: 7. There are 13 residues in the CDR3. The CDR3 nucleotides read TGTGCCAGCAGAACGACAGGGTTGCATGGCTACACCTTC. It encodes CASRTTGLHGYTF.